A selection of T cell receptor beta chains follows, all from one sample in a study of CD8 T cells in ankylosing spondylitis. MiXCR, run by TCRdb on the 5' RACE reads, gives a single entry per CDR3 protein. Here the sample spans about 360,000 distinct CDR3 sequences, 20% to 25% being singletons. The specimen sequenced was blood, either unsorted or a sorted T cell fraction (not recorded which). The receptor source for this set is a male donor with ankylosing spondylitis or in good health (not recorded which). Each CDR3 is given with its conserved first and last residue. D genes are given only for firm matches. Size is stated for part of the rows, as once, few or many counts, or as a class when the clone is expanded.

>NA|TRBJ2-3|TRBV12-3/TRBV12-4|few
CASSFEGIADTQYF
TGTGCCAGCAGTTTCGAGGGGATTGCAGATACGCAGTATTTT
>NA|TRBJ2-1|TRBV7-9|few
CASSLLHEQFF
TGTGCCAGCAGCTTGTTGCATGAGCAGTTCTTC
>TRBD1|TRBJ2-7|TRBV19|few
CASGLPAGGKNEQYF
TGTGCCAGTGGCCTTCCGGCAGGGGGTAAGAACGAGCAGTACTTC
>NA|TRBJ2-3|TRBV5-6|NA
CASSLEGVINTQYF
TGTGCCAGCAGCTTGGAAGGGGTGATAAATACGCAGTATTTT
>TRBD2|TRBJ2-4|TRBV7-9|few
CASSLAGEGVEYF
TGTGCCAGCAGCTTAGCGGGGGAGGGTGTGGAGTACTTC
>NA|TRBJ2-3|TRBV2|NA
CASSPVFFTDTQYF
TGTGCCAGCAGCCCGGTCTTTTTCACAGATACGCAGTATTTT
>NA|TRBJ2-1|TRBV27|few
CASSLRGTEQFF
TGTGCCAGCAGTTTACGCGGTACTGAGCAGTTCTTC
>NA|TRBJ2-1|TRBV5-5|NA
CASSLSGSTHEQFF
TGTGCCAGCAGCTTGAGCGGTAGTACGCATGAGCAGTTCTTC
>NA|TRBJ1-6|TRBV7-2|many
CASSLGDPVVPLHF
TGTGCCAGCAGCTTAGGGGACCCGGTCGTTCCCCTCCACTTT
>NA|TRBJ2-4|TRBV9|few
CASSVVGDANIQYF
TGTGCCAGCAGCGTAGTAGGGGACGCAAACATTCAGTACTTC
>NA|TRBJ1-2|TRBV10-3|NA
CAISETDINYGYTF
TGTGCCATCAGTGAGACAGACATTAACTATGGCTACACCTTC
>NA|TRBJ2-2|TRBV2|NA
CASSEPDGAPDTGELFF
TGTGCCAGCAGTGAACCCGACGGAGCCCCCGACACCGGGGAGCTGTTTTTT
>NA|TRBJ2-1|TRBV6-5|many
CASSPKGGPYNEQFF
TGTGCCAGCAGTCCCAAGGGGGGGCCCTACAATGAGCAGTTCTTC
>NA|TRBJ2-4|TRBV12-3/TRBV12-4|NA
CASSFSGQNIQYF
TGTGCCAGCAGTTTCTCGGGCCAAAACATTCAGTACTTC
>NA|TRBJ1-2|TRBV18|NA
CASSPLPVTNYGYTF
TGTGCCAGCTCACCACTCCCAGTCACTAACTATGGCTACACCTTC
>TRBD1|TRBJ2-3|TRBV5-6|NA
CASSLGRQGPTDTQYF
TGTGCCAGCAGCTTGGGTAGACAGGGACCCACAGATACGCAGTATTTT